The following is a T cell receptor beta chain sequence with its context. This clone's antigen is unknown. Nothing much larger sits one base from this clone, and base qualities are not available. The donors were some 36 Caucasian individuals from Russia, aged about 6 to 100 years, who were systemically healthy. Each donor gave around 9.8 milliliters of peripheral blood, collected into EDTA-treated Vacutainer tubes. Ficoll-Paque density-gradient centrifugation was used to isolate PBMCs, with at least 6 million obtained per sample. Total RNA, at least 6 micrograms per sample, was extracted from PBMCs with Trizol reagent. The percentages of naive CD45RAhigh/CD27high T cells were determined by flow cytometry on a PBMC aliquot from every donor. From the cysteine up to the phenylalanine, the CDR3 has a length of 14 residues. The retained sequence is limited to the CDR3, 42 bases, with the frame set at the first base. CDR1 and CDR2, per the germline V gene, are SQVTM and ANQGSEA. Unmatched junction bases come to 9, with V trimmed by 6 bases and J by 3 bases.

The data are from a study of blood T cells in healthy people across ages (dated by TCRdb to 2014 to 2015). Some background on the complete study: Template switching captured roughly one uniquely barcoded TCR beta cDNA molecule per two T cells in model experiments. Age-related changes in TCR beta repertoire diversity were measured in the study by deep sequencing normalized with unique cDNA molecular identifiers. Donors were grouped into four age groups: young (average roughly 16 years), middle-aged (around 39), aged (around 60) and long-lived (around 82). To avoid experimental bias, donors of different ages were spread randomly across the sequencing lanes. Using the same blood draw, the study looked at two additional independent replicas of 1 million unique cDNA reads for two donors, one aged 18 to 30 and the other aged 80 or older. The investigation overall reported the following: Estimates of total diversity based on one million sequenced T cells were regarded as lower bounds and as underestimates. Because donor CMV infection status was unknown, age-related changes in expanded clonotypes were potentially confounded. Observed TCR beta diversity per million T cells fell roughly linearly with age, and a significant reduction was already apparent by age roughly 40. Compared with the aged group, more naive CD4+ T cells, fewer expanded clones and increased TCR diversity were shown by the long-lived group, suggesting age selection. Since profiling was done on bulk unsorted PBMCs, naive and antigen-experienced compartments could not be conclusively compared. There was a strong correlation between observed TCR beta diversity and the percentage of naive T cells measured by flow cytometry.

The library was prepared using 5' RACE. Sequencing took place on an Illumina HiSeq 2500. A second PCR of 7 to 11 cycles was run with a J-beta primer mix and a sample-barcoded 5' primer. Each TCR beta cDNA molecule received a unique molecular identifier from a template-switch 5' adaptor carrying 12 random nucleotides. Each sample yielded at least 3 million CDR3-containing paired-end reads. First-strand cDNA synthesis was performed from all RNA using the Mint cDNA synthesis kit, with priming by a TRBC-specific oligonucleotide. After uracil-DNA glycosylase treatment, a first 18-cycle PCR used universal primers M1SS and BC2_uni_R on all cDNA. Processing in the source paper ran as follows. For normalization, 1 million high-quality reads, each with a distinct molecular identifier, were randomly selected from each sample. Reads sharing molecular identifiers were discarded rather than binned into consensus sequences. CDR3 identification, clonotype clustering and error correction used MiTCR with a Q25 quality threshold and the strictest error-elimination algorithm. A nonparametric unseen species model with Euler transformation was used to estimate lower-bound total TCR beta diversity. TCRdb trimmed the raw reads at Q25, called clones with MiXCR and kept productive beta chains. Rows are unified per CDR3 protein, each entry keeping the most common DNA and genes. These V and J calls are TCRdb output, not the study's own analysis. A total of fewer than 800,000 distinct CDR3 sequences appear in this sample, approximately 31% of them only once. The top ten constitute approximately 15% of the sample.

The rearrangement combines TRBV29-1 with TRBJ2-7; 9 bases in the junction line up with TRBD1. The sequenced sample was blood. This TCR was sampled from an elderly woman in good health. Donor details come from another sample of the same person, matched by shared clones. The DNA reads TGCAGCGTAGACACCGGGACAGGGATCTACGAGCAGTACTTC. Its coded protein is CSVDTGTGIYEQYF.